The 30 T cell receptor beta chains in this list originate from one sample, sequenced in a study of cytomegalovirus exposure and HLA in healthy donors. Use of 60 Vbeta and 13 Jbeta primers characterized the PCR. The method was immunoSEQ multiplex PCR; TCRdb's version includes in-frame clones alone and lacks a portion of them. The repertoire holds about 130,000 clones, with around 85% as singletons. Sequencing used PBMCs. Receptors were obtained from a woman under 40 in good health and CMV-seropositive.

J is TRBJ2-5 and V is TRBV29-1, with TRBD2 identical over 13 bases. CDR3 length equals 17 residues. In germline, CDR1 is SQVTM, CDR2 ANQGSEA. V trimming: 4 bases; J trimming: 4 bases; junction bases outside the gene matches: 12. The CDR3 coding sequence is TGCAGCGTTGGCAGGGGACTAGCGGGGCTTGATGGAGAGACCCAGTACTTC. Translated, it gives CSVGRGLAGLDGETQYF. The full variable domain, completed using reference TRBV29-1 and TRBJ2-5, is SAVISQKPSRDICQRGTSLTIQCQVDSQVTMMFWYRQQPGQSLTLIATANQGSEATYESGFVIDKFPISRPNLTFSTLTVSNMSPEDSSIYLCSVGRGLAGLDGETQYFGPGTRLLVL.

Details on this clone: This specimen includes other DNA sequences encoding the same CDR3. The chain carries TRBV11-2 and TRBJ1-1; D gene ambiguous. Germline V CDR1 and CDR2: SGHAT, FQNNGV. The CDR3 contains 13 residues. The V end was cut by 1 base, the J end by 1 base, with 4 bases between. The CDR3 nucleotides are TGTGCCAGCAGCTTAGGGCAGAACACTGAAGCTTTCTTT. It yields the protein CASSLGQNTEAFF.

With respect to this clone: At the DNA level, this CDR3 is encoded by other sequences in the same sample as well. The chain joins TRBV7-9 to TRBJ2-5; no reliable D call. The germline CDR1 and CDR2 sequences are SEHNR and FQNEAQ (reference sequence). CDR3 length equals 14 residues. V was shortened by 1 base and J by 2 bases, with 8 bases between the two germline ends. Here the CDR3 reads CASSLGTVQETQYF. In DNA, the CDR3 is TGTGCCAGCAGCTTAGGAACAGTACAAGAGACCCAGTACTTC. The variable domain in full, with the rest retrieved from reference TRBV7-9 and TRBJ2-5, is DTGVSQNPRHKITKRGQNVTFRCDPISEHNRLYWYRQTLGQGPEFLTYFQNEAQLEKSRLLSDRFSAERPKGSFSTLEIQRTEQGDSAMYLCASSLGTVQETQYFGPGTRLLVL.

The chain recombines TRBV18 with TRBJ1-1; tentatively, D is TRBD1 (6 bases). V lost 6 bases and J 1 base, leaving 12 bases between the germline ends. The CDR3 totals 14 residues. The V gene's germline CDR1 is KGHSH and CDR2 LQKENI. The DNA of the CDR3 is TGTGCCAGCTCGGTTGGACAGTCGAACACTGAAGCTTTCTTT. This codes for CASSVGQSNTEAFF.

This clone was observed a handful of times. The V and J genes are TRBV19 and TRBJ1-5, with 7 bases that match TRBD1. Germline loops: CDR1 LNHDA, CDR2 SQIVND (reference sequence). V shed 5 bases and J 7 bases; nucleotides not matched to a gene: 8. The CDR3 loop spans 14 amino acids. CDR3 region: CASSSLQGYQPQHF. CDR3 sequence (DNA): TGTGCCAGTAGTTCTCTACAGGGGTACCAGCCCCAGCATTTT.

Comments on this clone: Compared with germline, one end of the junction differs, possibly owing to a read error. The V and J genes are TRBV19 and TRBJ2-3, with D perhaps matching TRBD2 (6 bases). The CDR3 is 18 residues long. In germline, CDR1 is LNHDA, CDR2 SQIVND (reference sequence). The CDR3 bases are TGTGCCAGTAATATACGGGGTGACGGGGGAGTGAGCGGAGATACGCAGTATTTT. Protein product: CASNIRGDGGVSGDTQYF.

The rearrangement joins TRBV11-3 to TRBJ1-5, with 11 bases fitting TRBD1. Germline CDR1 is SGHNT and CDR2 is YENEEA. The CDR3 extends over 17 amino acids. J was trimmed by 7 bases and V by 1 base; bases with no gene match: 9. CDR3 DNA sequence: TGTGCCAGCAGCTTAGGTCCGGGACAGGGGGAACAACAGCCCCAGCATTTT. The encoded protein is CASSLGPGQGEQQPQHF.

The gene calls are TRBV6-5 and TRBJ2-7; 7 bases are a match to TRBD2. V shed 10 bases and J 3 bases; nucleotides not matched to a gene: 9. The length of the CDR3 is 13 residues. Germline CDR1 and CDR2: MNHEY and SVGAGI. DNA of the CDR3: TGTGCCACCTCAGCGGGGCTCTACTACGAGCAGTACTTC. This sequence encodes CATSAGLYYEQYF.

The rearrangement uses TRBV2 and TRBJ2-7; the D gene is possibly TRBD1 (6 bases). V gave up 1 base and J gave up 6 bases, with 10 bases separating them. Per germline, CDR1 SNHLY and CDR2 FYNNEI. The CDR3 covers 13 residues. The DNA for the CDR3 is TGTGCCAGCAGTGAAGAGAGGGGGACCGAGCAGTACTTC. Protein sequence: CASSEERGTEQYF. Based on the CDR3 plus reference TRBV2 and TRBJ2-7, the full variable domain is EPEVTQTPSHQVTQMGQEVILRCVPISNHLYFYWYRQILGQKVEFLVSFYNNEISEKSEIFDDQFSVERPDGSNFTLKIRSTKLEDSAMYFCASSEERGTEQYFGPGTRLTVT.

The DNA for the CDR3 is TGCGCCAGCAGTCCTAAAGCGGGAGCCTTTGACAATGAGCAGTTCTTC. Translation: CASSPKAGAFDNEQFF. The chain couples TRBV10-1 to TRBJ2-1, with 8 bases fitting TRBD2. Germline V gives CDR1 WNHNN, CDR2 SYGVQD (reference sequence). The CDR3 spans 16 residues. Germline trimming cut 5 bases from V and 5 bases from J; bases unmatched to any gene: 11.

The genes are TRBV6-5 and TRBJ1-5; maybe TRBD1 (5 bases). V was clipped by 7 bases and J by 3 bases, with 16 bases between them. CDR1 is MNHEY and CDR2 is SVGAGI in the germline V gene. The CDR3 extends over 15 amino acids. This chain's CDR3 is CASTMQGGNNQPQHF. The CDR3 DNA follows: TGTGCCAGCACCATGCAGGGAGGGAACAATCAGCCCCAGCATTTT.

This chain links TRBV11-3 with TRBJ2-7, with 7 bases identical to TRBD1. Trimming took 4 bases from V and 6 from J; bases not matched to a gene: 9. This CDR3 spans 14 amino acids. CDR1 and CDR2 (germline): SGHNT, YENEEA. In DNA form, the CDR3 reads TGTGCCAGCAGCTCCGGGGACAGCCCTGGCGAGCAGTACTTC. Encoded protein: CASSSGDSPGEQYF.

The chain links TRBV5-6 to TRBJ1-4; the D gene is possibly TRBD1 (5 bases). CDR1 SGHDT and CDR2 YYEEEE come from the germline V gene. Trimming left V 0 bases short and J 7 bases short, with 13 bases between. The CDR3 sequence is 15 residues long. The CDR3 protein is CASSLVRTGGEKLFF. The CDR3 region has the DNA TGTGCCAGCAGCTTGGTCAGAACAGGCGGTGAAAAACTGTTTTTT.

The chain couples TRBV20-1 to TRBJ2-1; D is unresolved. V was trimmed by 0 bases and J by 8 bases, leaving 2 bases between them. The CDR3 consists of 10 residues. Per germline, CDR1 DFQATT and CDR2 SNEGSKA (reference sequence). Here the CDR3 DNA reads TGCAGTGCTAGAGACTATGAGCAGTTCTTC. Protein: CSARDYEQFF.

The chain joins TRBV6-1 to TRBJ1-3; tentative D call: TRBD1 (6 bases). CDR1 and CDR2 from the germline V gene are MNHNS and SASEGT. V was cut by 9 bases and J by 0 bases, with 12 bases left in between. The CDR3 is 14 residues long. CDR3 in amino acids: CASGQPFSGNTIYF. Here the CDR3 DNA reads TGTGCCAGTGGACAGCCCTTCTCTGGAAACACCATATATTTT.

The chain combines TRBV19 with TRBJ2-7; D is perhaps TRBD2 (6 bases). V was shortened by 3 bases and J by 3 bases, with 6 bases between the two germline ends. This CDR3 contains 12 residues. Germline values: CDR1 LNHDA, CDR2 SQIVND (reference sequence). For the CDR3, the DNA is TGTGCCAGTAGTATGGAGGGCTACGAGCAGTACTTC. Residues: CASSMEGYEQYF.

This chain joins TRBV20-1 and TRBJ1-2; D gene uncertain. The CDR3 length is 10 residues. Trimming took off 5 bases at V and 1 base at J, with 2 bases between the two ends. In germline, CDR1 is DFQATT, CDR2 SNEGSKA (reference sequence). The CDR3 nucleotides read TGCAGTGCTTATAACTATGGCTACACCTTC. The encoded protein is CSAYNYGYTF.

This sequence joins TRBV6-4 and TRBJ2-1; tentatively, D is TRBD2 (6 bases). Germline CDR1 is MRHNA and CDR2 is SNTAGT. The length of the CDR3 is 13 residues. The DNA of the CDR3 is TGTGCGAGCGTGGGGCATGGCGGGGATGAGCAGTTCTTC. Translation gives CASVGHGGDEQFF.

The chain links TRBV7-3 to TRBJ2-7, with 10 bases fitting TRBD2. V gave up 1 base and J gave up 2 bases; unmatched junction bases: 8. The CDR3 consists of 17 residues. Germline values: CDR1 SGHTA, CDR2 FQGTGA. CDR3 sequence: CASSLSGLAEDPYEQYF. CDR3 in DNA: TGTGCCAGCAGCTTAAGTGGACTAGCGGAGGATCCCTACGAGCAGTACTTC. Filled out from reference TRBV7-3 and TRBJ2-7, the complete variable domain reads GAGVSQTPSNKVTEKGKYVELRCDPISGHTALYWYRQSLGQGPEFLIYFQGTGAADDSGLPNDRFFAVRPEGSVSTLKIQRTERGDSAVYLCASSLSGLAEDPYEQYFGPGTRLTVT.

V usage is TRBV5-6 and J usage is TRBJ2-7, with D perhaps TRBD1 (6 bases). CDR1 SGHDT and CDR2 YYEEEE come from the germline V gene. V dropped 2 bases and J dropped 0 bases, with 12 bases sitting between them. This CDR3 is 15 amino acids long. The CDR3 spells CASSFRTASSYEQYF. CDR3 coding DNA: TGTGCCAGCAGCTTTCGGACAGCGAGCTCCTACGAGCAGTACTTC. Full variable domain (remainder filled in from reference TRBV5-6 and TRBJ2-7): DAGVTQSPTHLIKTRGQQVTLRCSPKSGHDTVSWYQQALGQGPQFIFQYYEEEERQRGNFPDRFSGHQFPNYSSELNVNALLLGDSALYLCASSFRTASSYEQYFGPGTRLTVT.

The rearrangement uses TRBV5-4 and TRBJ2-3; possibly TRBD1 for D (6 bases). The CDR3 loop spans 14 amino acids. Trimming took 4 bases from V and 4 from J, leaving 13 bases between them. Per germline, CDR1 SGHNT and CDR2 YYREEE (reference sequence). The CDR3 sequence: CASSPPSGADTQYF. The CDR3 DNA sequence: TGTGCCAGCAGCCCACCTTCAGGGGCAGATACGCAGTATTTT. The full variable domain, its missing parts supplied by reference TRBV5-4 and TRBJ2-3, is ETGVTQSPTHLIKTRGQQVTLRCSSQSGHNTVSWYQQALGQGPQFIFQYYREEENGRGNFPPRFSGLQFPNYSSELNVNALELDDSALYLCASSPPSGADTQYFGPGTRLTVL.

The chain combines TRBV28 with TRBJ1-3, with a tentative D call TRBD1 (6 bases). V dropped 4 bases and J dropped 4 bases, with 17 bases sitting between them. Germline V lookup: CDR1 MDHEN, CDR2 SYDVKM. The CDR3 contains 16 residues. The CDR3 DNA is TGTGCCAGCAGTTCCTCCGCGGGGGGGGGCGGAAACACCATATATTTT. Its protein is CASSSSAGGGGNTIYF.

V and J are TRBV5-1 and TRBJ2-5, with D possibly matching TRBD1 (5 bases). Germline V gene lookup returns CDR1 SGHRS and CDR2 YFSETQ. This CDR3 spans 14 amino acids. Trimming removed 6 bases at V and 4 bases at J, with 16 bases between. The CDR3 DNA sequence: TGCGCCAGCACCTCACCCCCAGGGTCAGAGACCCAGTACTTC. Protein sequence: CASTSPPGSETQYF.

The chain uses TRBV2 and TRBJ2-5; 11 bases are shared with TRBD1. Trimming removed 4 bases from V and 5 bases from J; junction bases left unmatched: 9. This CDR3 has 16 amino acids. Germline CDR1 reads SNHLY; CDR2 reads FYNNEI. In DNA form, the CDR3 reads TGTGCCAGCAGTGCGGACAGGGGGCACCTCGGGGAGACCCAGTACTTC. As protein: CASSADRGHLGETQYF.

This clone was recorded a few times. The chain employs TRBV28 and TRBJ1-2; 8 nucleotides match TRBD1. The germline gives CDR1 MDHEN, CDR2 SYDVKM. The CDR3 length is 16 residues. V lost 6 bases and J lost 3; bases outside the gene matches: 12. In DNA, the CDR3 is TGTGCCAGCAGACCTTCCCCCGGGACAGGAGACTATGGCTACACCTTC. It yields the protein CASRPSPGTGDYGYTF.

The chain employs TRBV9 and TRBJ1-3; TRBD1 is a possible D gene (5 bases). The CDR3 has 13 amino acids. Germline V CDR1 and CDR2: SGDLS, YYNGEE. The V and J ends lost 3 bases and 8 bases respectively, with 12 bases between them. The CDR3 is CASSGVTVDTIYF. CDR3 coding DNA: TGTGCCAGCAGCGGGGTGACAGTGGACACCATATATTTT.

The chain links TRBV7-3 to TRBJ1-1, with 7 nucleotides matching TRBD1. This CDR3 has 14 amino acids. J was trimmed by 1 base and V by 3 bases; bases with no gene match: 2. CDR1 SGHTA and CDR2 FQGTGA come from the germline V gene. The CDR3 DNA is TGTGCCAGCAGCTTTGCAGGGGGGAACACTGAAGCTTTCTTT. It is translated as CASSFAGGNTEAFF.

J is TRBJ2-7 and V is TRBV7-9; 7 positions match TRBD2. This CDR3 spans 17 amino acids. The germline V gene has CDR1 SEHNR and CDR2 FQNEAQ (reference sequence). V trimming: 1 base; J trimming: 1 base; junction bases outside the gene matches: 10. CDR3 protein: CASSLGASGKSSYEQYF. The CDR3 DNA sequence: TGTGCCAGCAGCTTAGGGGCTAGCGGAAAATCTTCCTACGAGCAGTACTTC.

This rearrangement joins TRBV7-9 to TRBJ2-5; 10 bases agree with TRBD2. The CDR3 loop spans 19 amino acids. Trimming took 1 base from V and 4 from J; bases not matched to a gene: 15. Germline CDR1 reads SEHNR; CDR2 reads FQNEAQ (reference sequence). The CDR3 DNA sequence: TGTGCCAGCAGCTTAGGGGTCCTCTGGTCCAGCGGGGGGGTAGAGACCCAGTACTTC. It specifies CASSLGVLWSSGGVETQYF.

As concerns this clone: Relative to the germline gene, one junction end is altered; a read error may explain this. This chain links TRBV12-5 with TRBJ1-1; 9 bases agree with TRBD1. CDR1 and CDR2 (germline): LGHNT, FRNRAP. This CDR3 contains 15 residues. The CDR3 DNA reads TGTGCTAGTGGTACCGGACAGGGGATGAAGACTGAAGCTTTCTTT. Its protein is CASGTGQGMKTEAFF.